The clone carrying this T cell receptor beta chain has only one observation. This sample stems from a study of blood T cell repertoires in COVID-19. Study-wide background: Sites across the United States, Italy and Spain contributed samples from acute and convalescent COVID-19.

Original handling: Estimation of nucleated cell counts relied on the amplification of reference gene primers. Clones were read by immunoSEQ multiplex PCR, and TCRdb kept only the in-frame ones, dropping some. V, J and clone size reflect that table, while D and trimming were determined from the DNA. The table lists over 200,000 clones, 87% of them singletons. Sequencing used peripheral blood. This TCR was sampled from a man aged 40-49 years with active or convalescent COVID-19.

The CDR3 reads CASSEGGATNEKLFF. The CDR3 DNA reads TGTGCCAGCAGTGAAGGGGGCGCAACTAATGAAAAACTGTTTTTT. The chain has TRBV2 and TRBJ1-4, with a weak D call TRBD1 (5 bases). The CDR3 length is 15 residues. Looked up from germline, CDR1 is SNHLY and CDR2 is FYNNEI. V was pared by 1 base and J by 0 bases, with 6 bases between. The whole variable domain, remainder taken from reference TRBV2 and TRBJ1-4, is EPEVTQTPSHQVTQMGQEVILRCVPISNHLYFYWYRQILGQKVEFLVSFYNNEISEKSEIFDDQFSVERPDGSNFTLKIRSTKLEDSAMYFCASSEGGATNEKLFFGSGTQLSVL.